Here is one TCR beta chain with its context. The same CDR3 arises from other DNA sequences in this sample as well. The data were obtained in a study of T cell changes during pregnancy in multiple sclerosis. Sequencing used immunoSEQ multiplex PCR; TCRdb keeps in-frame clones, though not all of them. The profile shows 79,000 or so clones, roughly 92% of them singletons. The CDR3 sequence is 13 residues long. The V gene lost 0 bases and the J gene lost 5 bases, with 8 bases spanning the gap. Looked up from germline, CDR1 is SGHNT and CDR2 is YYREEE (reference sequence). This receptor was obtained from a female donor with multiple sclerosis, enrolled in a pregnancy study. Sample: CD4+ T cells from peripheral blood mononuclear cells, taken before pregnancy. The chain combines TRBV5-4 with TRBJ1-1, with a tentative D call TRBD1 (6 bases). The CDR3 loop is CASSLGGRTEAFF. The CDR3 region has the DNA TGTGCCAGCAGCTTGGGGGGGCGGACTGAAGCTTTCTTT. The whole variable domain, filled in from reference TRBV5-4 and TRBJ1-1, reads ETGVTQSPTHLIKTRGQQVTLRCSSQSGHNTVSWYQQALGQGPQFIFQYYREEENGRGNFPPRFSGLQFPNYSSELNVNALELDDSALYLCASSLGGRTEAFFGQGTRLTVV.